A selection of T cell receptor beta chains follows, all from one sample in a study of spatial heterogeneity in lung cancer. Each CDR3 protein gets one entry after TCRdb re-called the 5' RACE reads with MiXCR. The sample has tens of thousands of distinct CDR3 sequences, 15% to 25% seen once. Material: PBMCs, obtained at surgery. The source of these receptors is a male donor with early-stage non-small cell lung cancer. Each CDR3 is given with its conserved first and last residue. A D gene is named only where the DNA matches it firmly. Expanded clones are given a class, and other clones once, few, many or no size at all.

abundance	d_gene	v_gene	j_gene	CDR3aa	CDR3nt
-	-	TRBV5-5	TRBJ2-7	CASSSIPGLSYEQYF	TGTGCCAGCAGCTCAATACCGGGTCTATCCTACGAGCAGTACTTC
-	-	TRBV9	TRBJ1-2	CASSPTGLWGHTF	TGTGCCAGCAGCCCGACAGGCCTATGGGGCCACACCTTC
-	-	TRBV18	TRBJ1-2	CASSPNAQRINYGYTF	TGTGCCAGCTCACCAAACGCCCAGAGGATTAACTATGGCTACACCTTC
few	TRBD2	TRBV7-9	TRBJ2-1	CASSLQLEREYEQFF	TGTGCCAGCAGCTTACAATTGGAGCGGGAGTATGAGCAGTTCTTC
many	-	TRBV12-3/TRBV12-4	TRBJ1-2	CASSTGFDYGYTF	TGTGCCAGCAGTACGGGGTTCGACTATGGCTACACCTTC
-	TRBD1	TRBV29-1	TRBJ2-2	CSVGFQGAKTGELFF	TGCAGCGTTGGATTCCAGGGGGCTAAGACCGGGGAGCTGTTTTTT
-	-	TRBV11-2	TRBJ2-1	CVSSRSEGAYNEQFF	TGTGTCAGCAGCCGGTCGGAGGGGGCCTACAATGAGCAGTTCTTC
few	TRBD2	TRBV20-1	TRBJ2-7	CSASSPTSGSYEQYF	TGCAGTGCTAGTAGTCCGACTAGCGGGAGTTACGAGCAGTACTTC
-	TRBD1	TRBV28	TRBJ2-2	CASSYPTGVHNTGELFF	TGTGCCAGCAGTTATCCGACAGGGGTCCACAACACCGGGGAGCTGTTTTTT
-	-	TRBV30	TRBJ1-5	CAWSGAGNQPQHF	TGTGCCTGGAGTGGGGCGGGAAATCAGCCCCAGCATTTT
-	-	TRBV28	TRBJ2-1	CASSFRETYNEQFF	TGTGCCAGCAGTTTTCGGGAGACCTACAATGAGCAGTTCTTC
-	-	TRBV20-1	TRBJ1-4	CSASTGRSTNEKLFF	TGCAGTGCGTCGACAGGAAGATCAACTAATGAAAAACTGTTTTTT
-	-	TRBV18	TRBJ1-4	CASSPGAGEKLFF	TGTGCCAGCTCACCAGGGGCGGGTGAAAAACTGTTTTTT
-	-	TRBV6-1	TRBJ1-3	CASSVRTEATGNTIYF	TGTGCCAGCAGTGTCCGGACGGAGGCCACTGGAAACACCATATATTTT
few	-	TRBV10-3	TRBJ2-7	CAISQQETSYEQYF	TGTGCCATCAGTCAACAGGAAACCTCCTACGAGCAGTACTTC
-	-	TRBV29-1	TRBJ2-5	CSVEWGDQETQYF	TGCAGCGTTGAATGGGGGGACCAAGAGACCCAGTACTTC
-	TRBD2	TRBV6-1	TRBJ2-5	CASRPSTSGGSSTF	TGTGCCAGCCGGCCGAGTACTAGCGGAGGCTCTAGTACCTTC
-	TRBD1	TRBV27	TRBJ2-2	CASSLMGQGAGGELFF	TGTGCCAGCAGTTTAATGGGACAGGGGGCTGGCGGGGAGCTGTTTTTT
-	-	TRBV3-1	TRBJ1-5	CASSPSGSSNQPQHF	TGTGCCAGCAGCCCATCAGGGTCAAGCAATCAGCCCCAGCATTTT
-	TRBD2	TRBV6-5	TRBJ2-7	CASGLAGETREQYF	TGTGCCAGCGGGCTAGCGGGAGAAACTAGGGAGCAGTACTTC
-	-	TRBV6-5	TRBJ2-2	CASNARAAGNTGELFF	TGTGCCAGCAACGCGAGGGCTGCTGGGAACACCGGGGAGCTGTTTTTT
-	-	TRBV5-1	TRBJ1-3	CASSLNGRIENTIYF	TGCGCCAGCAGCTTGAATGGTCGAATAGAGAACACCATATATTTT
-	-	TRBV20-1	TRBJ2-6	CSARRSEANVLTF	TGCAGTGCTAGGCGATCGGAGGCCAACGTCCTGACTTTC
-	-	TRBV4-2	TRBJ1-2	CASSQGSGDNYGYTF	TGTGCCAGCAGCCAAGGATCAGGGGACAACTATGGCTACACCTTC
few	-	TRBV5-6	TRBJ1-1	CASSRISRGLETTEAFF	TGTGCCAGCAGCAGAATTAGCAGGGGACTTGAAACCACTGAAGCTTTCTTT
-	-	TRBV11-3	TRBJ2-5	CASSLGQGSQETQYF	TGTGCCAGCAGCTTAGGGCAGGGCTCCCAAGAGACCCAGTACTTC
few	TRBD1	TRBV27	TRBJ2-1	CASSYGQGREQFF	TGTGCCAGCAGTTACGGACAGGGGAGGGAGCAGTTCTTC
-	-	TRBV15	TRBJ2-7	CATSRDGEFEQYF	TGTGCCACCAGCAGAGATGGGGAATTCGAGCAGTACTTC
-	-	TRBV28	TRBJ2-3	CASSLPRAGARLKTTSTDTQYF	TGTGCCAGCAGTCTACCCAGGGCGGGGGCTCGACTAAAAACCACAAGCACAGATACGCAGTATTTT
many	-	TRBV27	TRBJ2-7	CASSLYPSDSYEQYF	TGTGCCAGCAGTTTATACCCCTCCGACAGCTACGAGCAGTACTTC
many	TRBD2	TRBV27	TRBJ2-5	CASSLPGGETQYF	TGTGCCAGCAGTTTACCGGGGGGAGAGACCCAGTACTTC